This passage covers 17 T cell receptor beta chains from one sample sequenced in a study of blood T cells in healthy people across ages. The second PCR ran about 6 to 12 cycles with a sample-barcoded 5' primer and J-beta primers. Using its own MiXCR run on the 5' RACE reads, TCRdb lists one record per CDR3 protein. The top ten hold 3% of the sample, which has 600,000 to 900,000 distinct CDR3 sequences, roughly 24% seen once. The same sample was also used in a study of T cells of mothers and their children.

The sequenced sample was blood. All receptors come from a boy aged 5-17 years in good health.

This clonotype was seen more than once but under ten times. The chain combines TRBV6-1 with TRBJ2-1; D might be TRBD2 (6 bases). Trimming took 4 bases from V and 4 from J, leaving 20 bases between them. Germline assignment: CDR1 MNHNS and CDR2 SASEGT. There are 17 residues in the CDR3. The CDR3 reads CASSGSGRGGRYNEQFF. The CDR3 DNA reads as TGTGCCAGCAGTGGTTCAGGAAGAGGAGGGCGGTACAATGAGCAGTTCTTC.

The chain combines TRBV25-1 with TRBJ1-5; D uncertain. Germline V gene lookup returns CDR1 MGHDK and CDR2 SYGVNS. V was cut by 4 bases and J by 3 bases, with 13 bases left in between. CDR3 length equals 15 residues. The CDR3 DNA reads TGTGCCAGCAGTGGCCGGCGGGTACTCAATCAGCCCCAGCATTTT. Amino acid sequence: CASSGRRVLNQPQHF.

This clonotype was counted only a few times. V usage is TRBV5-1 and J usage is TRBJ2-5; TRBD2 might be the D (5 bases). Germline CDR1 SGHRS, CDR2 YFSETQ. Trimming cost V 2 bases and J 2 bases, with 10 bases left between them. The CDR3 is 14 amino acids. The CDR3 here is CASSFGRDQETQYF. The CDR3 bases are TGCGCCAGCAGCTTCGGCCGGGATCAAGAGACCCAGTACTTC.

This clonotype was counted once. This chain uses TRBV6-6 with TRBJ2-7; perhaps TRBD2 as D (7 bases). V lost 6 bases and J 0 bases, leaving 15 bases between the germline ends. Germline V gene data show CDR1 as MNHNY and CDR2 as SVGAGI (reference sequence). The CDR3 totals 15 residues. CDR3 nucleotide sequence: TGTGCCAGCAGGTCGGGGGGCACCAGCTCCTACGAGCAGTACTTC. Translation: CASRSGGTSSYEQYF.

The chain couples TRBV27 to TRBJ1-2; D might be TRBD1 (6 bases). The CDR3 consists of 19 residues. V dropped 5 bases and J dropped 0 bases, with 25 bases sitting between them. Looked up from germline, CDR1 is MNHEY and CDR2 is SMNVEV (reference sequence). CDR3 sequence: CASSPAKISRTVTNYGYTF. The DNA of the CDR3 is TGTGCCAGCAGTCCAGCAAAAATCAGTAGGACAGTCACTAACTATGGCTACACCTTC.

The chain carries TRBV9 and TRBJ2-5, with D unclear. The CDR3 consists of 15 residues. The V gene lost 6 bases and the J gene lost 6 bases, with 21 bases spanning the gap. CDR1 is SGDLS and CDR2 is YYNGEE in the germline V gene. CDR3 bases: TGTGCCAGCAACGGCCCCGGGTCTGCTTCAAAGACCCAGTACTTC. Protein product: CASNGPGSASKTQYF.

This clonotype has a handful of counts. This chain connects TRBV6-6 to TRBJ1-1, with D maybe TRBD1 (5 bases). Germline V CDR1 and CDR2: MNHNY, SVGAGI (reference sequence). The CDR3 extends over 16 amino acids. V lost 4 bases and J 0 bases, leaving 15 bases between the germline ends. The CDR3 DNA reads TGTGCCAGCAGTTTCCCTGCCAAGGGGATGAACACTGAAGCTTTCTTT. As protein: CASSFPAKGMNTEAFF.

In regard to this clonotype: Sequence at one end of the junction differs from germline and may be a read error. The J gene is TRBJ2-4, the V gene TRBV13, with 10 bases fitting TRBD2. CDR3 size: 16 residues. Germline assignment: CDR1 PRHDT and CDR2 FYEKMQ (reference sequence). CDR3 DNA: TGTGCCAGCAGCACCAGCGGGGGGGCGACCAAAAACATTCGGTACTTC. Amino acids: CASSTSGGATKNIRYF. The whole variable domain, remainder taken from reference TRBV13 and TRBJ2-4, is AAGVIQSPRHLIKEKRETATLKCYPIPRHDTVYWYQQGPGQDPQFLISFYEKMQSDKGSIPDRFSAQQFSDYHSELNMSSLELGDSALYFCASSTSGGATKNIRYFGAGTRLSVL.

The chain carries TRBV5-1 and TRBJ2-1; TRBD1 might be the D (5 bases). The CDR3 is made up of 15 amino acids. V lost 4 bases to trimming and J lost 1 base, with 12 bases between them. Germline V gives CDR1 SGHRS, CDR2 YFSETQ. The CDR3 here is CASSPQDRSYNEQFF. Here the CDR3 DNA reads TGCGCCAGCAGCCCCCAAGACAGATCCTACAATGAGCAGTTCTTC.

The rearrangement links TRBV18 to TRBJ2-3; D is undetermined. The germline V gene has CDR1 KGHSH and CDR2 LQKENI. The CDR3 length is 16 residues. Trimming took off 3 bases at V and 0 bases at J, with 13 bases between the two ends. The CDR3 loop reads CASSPMLGSSTDTQYF. CDR3 nucleotide sequence: TGTGCCAGCTCACCGATGCTCGGGTCTAGCACAGATACGCAGTATTTT.

This clonotype was observed a few times. The J gene is TRBJ1-4, the V gene TRBV7-2; no firm D call. Trimming took off 5 bases at V and 8 bases at J, with 18 bases between the two ends. Germline-derived CDR1 and CDR2 are SGHTA and FQGNSA. The CDR3 runs to 15 residues. CDR3 nucleotides: TGTGCCAGCAGCCCCAGCGCGGGGTTCGGGGAAAAACTGTTTTTT. Protein sequence: CASSPSAGFGEKLFF. The variable domain in full, completed from reference TRBV7-2 and TRBJ1-4, reads GAGVSQSPSNKVTEKGKDVELRCDPISGHTALYWYRQSLGQGLEFLIYFQGNSAPDKSGLPSDRFSAERTGGSVSTLTIQRTQQEDSAVYLCASSPSAGFGEKLFFGSGTQLSVL.

The chain links TRBV5-5 to TRBJ2-1; TRBD2 is a possible D gene (5 bases). V lost 4 bases and J lost 0, with 14 bases in between. The germline V gene has CDR1 SGHKS and CDR2 YYEKEE (reference sequence). CDR3 length equals 16 residues. CDR3 protein: CASSPDWPSSYNEQFF. CDR3 coding DNA: TGTGCCAGCAGCCCGGACTGGCCAAGCTCCTACAATGAGCAGTTCTTC.

This chain connects TRBV9 to TRBJ2-5, with TRBD2 matching 10 bases. The DNA end lines up better with TRBJ2-7; the J call may be wrong. The CDR3 extends over 15 amino acids. Germline V gene lookup returns CDR1 SGDLS and CDR2 YYNGEE. In nucleotides, the CDR3 is TGTGCCAGCAGCGTAGATCAGCGGGGGGGTTACGAGCAGTACTTC. This encodes CASSVDQRGGYEQYF.

This clonotype occurred a few times. The chain employs TRBV4-2 and TRBJ2-1; 8 bases fit TRBD2. With V trimmed by 4 bases and J by 6 bases, 5 bases remained unmatched. The CDR3 has 14 amino acids. The germline V gene has CDR1 LGHNA and CDR2 YNFKEQ. The CDR3 DNA reads as TGTGCCAGCAGCCCCCGGGGGGGCCGCAATGAGCAGTTCTTC. This gives the protein CASSPRGGRNEQFF.

This clonotype was found a few times. The rearrangement links TRBV19 to TRBJ1-2; perhaps TRBD1 as D (6 bases). This CDR3 is 14 amino acids long. Trimming took off 1 base at V and 4 bases at J, with 10 bases between the two ends. In germline, CDR1 is LNHDA, CDR2 SQIVND (reference sequence). CDR3 amino acids: CASSIGTESYGYTF. The CDR3 bases are TGTGCCAGTAGTATAGGGACAGAGTCCTATGGCTACACCTTC. Based on the CDR3 plus reference TRBV19 and TRBJ1-2, the full variable domain is DGGITQSPKYLFRKEGQNVTLSCEQNLNHDAMYWYRQDPGQGLRLIYYSQIVNDFQKGDIAEGYSVSREKKESFPLTVTSAQKNPTAFYLCASSIGTESYGYTFGSGTRLTVV.

The chain combines TRBV5-1 with TRBJ2-5; D is perhaps TRBD1 or TRBD2 (5 bases each). CDR1 SGHRS and CDR2 YFSETQ come from the germline V gene. With 3 bases removed from V and 1 base from J, the gap between germline ends came to 13 bases. The CDR3 loop spans 15 amino acids. The DNA for the CDR3 is TGCGCCAGCAGCTCCACCGGGACCATCCAAGAGACCCAGTACTTC. Protein product: CASSSTGTIQETQYF.

This chain connects TRBV9 to TRBJ1-2; D might be TRBD1 (5 bases). Germline lookup yields CDR1 SGDLS and CDR2 YYNGEE. V was clipped by 0 bases and J by 5 bases, with 14 bases between them. CDR3 length: 15 amino acids. The DNA for the CDR3 is TGTGCCAGCAGCGTAGAGGGACGGACCAAATATGGCTACACCTTC. Protein: CASSVEGRTKYGYTF.